Below, one TCR beta chain is given with its context. Its antigen remains unidentified. The data were obtained in a study of glioma-infiltrating T cells. Study outcomes and limitations: Tissue-blood divergence was below expectation in non-neoplastic patients, above in gliomas. CDR3 overlap between tissue and blood was very small.

CDR1 and CDR2 from the germline V gene are SSHAT and FNYEAQ (reference sequence). The V segment lost 5 bases and the J segment 4 bases; nucleotides outside the gene matches: 3. The length of the CDR3 is 13 residues. Amplification of TCR alpha and beta CDR3 regions from RNA used iRepertoire nested multiplex PCR. TCRdb re-derived calls from the multiplex PCR reads in MiXCR, one entry per CDR3 protein. Here the sample spans around 130,000 distinct CDR3 sequences, around 25% being singletons. Sequenced sample: glioma tissue, nonneoplastic brain tissue, or PBMCs (not recorded which). The source of this sequence is a human donor with low-grade glioma or glioblastoma, undergoing nonglioma brain surgery, or in good health (not recorded which). The gene calls are TRBV7-7 and TRBJ2-5; 8 bases line up with TRBD1. CDR3 DNA sequence: TGTGCCAGCAGCCACACAGGGGGAGAGACCCAGTACTTC. Protein sequence: CASSHTGGETQYF. The whole variable domain, remainder taken from reference TRBV7-7 and TRBJ2-5, is GAGVSQSPRYKVTKRGQDVTLRCDPISSHATLYWYQQALGQGPEFLTYFNYEAQPDKSGLPSDRFSAERPEGSISTLTIQRTEQRDSAMYRCASSHTGGETQYFGPGTRLLVL.